Only a few counts were recorded for the clone carrying this T cell receptor (beta chain). These data are taken from a study of T-cell reconstitution after alpha-beta-depleted transplantation in children. Unique molecular identifiers were built into the TCRbeta library. TCRdb reprocessed the PCR reads with MiXCR, giving one entry per CDR3 protein. The sample holds roughly 500,000 distinct CDR3 sequences, approximately 16% seen once. Germline loops: CDR1 SGHRS, CDR2 YFSETQ. Unmatched junction bases numbered 5, after V lost 3 bases and J lost 4 bases. CDR3 size: 14 residues. The sample in question was PBMCs from the stem cell graft donor, obtained from the stem cell graft. The source of this sequence is a human donor who donated a stem cell graft to a child with acute lymphoblastic leukemia. The chain combines TRBV5-1 with TRBJ2-3, with 7 positions matching TRBD1. In nucleotides, the CDR3 is TGCGCCAGCAGCTATACCCAGGGGGCAGATACGCAGTATTTT. This translates into CASSYTQGADTQYF.